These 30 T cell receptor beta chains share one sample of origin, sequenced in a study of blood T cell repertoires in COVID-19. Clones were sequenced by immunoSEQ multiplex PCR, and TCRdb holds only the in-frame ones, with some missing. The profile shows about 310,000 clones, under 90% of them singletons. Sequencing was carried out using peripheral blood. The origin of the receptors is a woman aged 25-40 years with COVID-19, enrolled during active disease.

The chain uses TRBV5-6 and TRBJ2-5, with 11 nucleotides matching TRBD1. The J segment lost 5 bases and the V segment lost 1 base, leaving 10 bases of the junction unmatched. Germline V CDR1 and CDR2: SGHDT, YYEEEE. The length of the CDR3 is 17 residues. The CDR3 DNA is TGTGCCAGCAGCTTGCGGTTAACCGGGACAGGGGGGGAGACCCAGTACTTC. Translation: CASSLRLTGTGGETQYF.

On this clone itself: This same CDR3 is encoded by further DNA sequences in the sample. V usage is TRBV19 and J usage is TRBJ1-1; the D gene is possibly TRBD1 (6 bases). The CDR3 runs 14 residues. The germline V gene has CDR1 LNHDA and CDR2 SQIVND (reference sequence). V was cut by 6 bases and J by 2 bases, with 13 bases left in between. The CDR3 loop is CASRPQQGNTEAFF. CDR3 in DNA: TGTGCCAGTAGACCTCAACAGGGCAACACTGAAGCTTTCTTT.

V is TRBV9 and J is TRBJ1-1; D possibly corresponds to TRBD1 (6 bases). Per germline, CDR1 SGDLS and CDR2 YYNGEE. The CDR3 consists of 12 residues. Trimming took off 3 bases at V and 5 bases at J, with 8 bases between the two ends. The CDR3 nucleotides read TGTGCCAGCAGCGAGGGGGGGACTGAAGCTTTCTTT. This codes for CASSEGGTEAFF.

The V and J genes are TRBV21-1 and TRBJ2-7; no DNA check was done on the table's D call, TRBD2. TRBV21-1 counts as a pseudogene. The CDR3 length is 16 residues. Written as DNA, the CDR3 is TGTGCCAGCAGCCAGCAAGTAGGTAGGGCGGGAAACGAGCAGTACTTC. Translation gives CASSQQVGRAGNEQYF.

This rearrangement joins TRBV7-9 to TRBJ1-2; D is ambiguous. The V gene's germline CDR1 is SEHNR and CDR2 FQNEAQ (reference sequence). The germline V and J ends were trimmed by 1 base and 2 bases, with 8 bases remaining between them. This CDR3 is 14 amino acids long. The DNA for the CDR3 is TGTGCCAGCAGCTTAGTGGCAGTGAACTATGGCTACACCTTC. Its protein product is CASSLVAVNYGYTF.

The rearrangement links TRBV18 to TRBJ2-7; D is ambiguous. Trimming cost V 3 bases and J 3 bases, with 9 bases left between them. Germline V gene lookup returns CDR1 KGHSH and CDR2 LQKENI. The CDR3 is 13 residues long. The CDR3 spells CASSPEIDYEQYF. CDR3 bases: TGTGCCAGCTCACCGGAGATTGACTACGAGCAGTACTTC.

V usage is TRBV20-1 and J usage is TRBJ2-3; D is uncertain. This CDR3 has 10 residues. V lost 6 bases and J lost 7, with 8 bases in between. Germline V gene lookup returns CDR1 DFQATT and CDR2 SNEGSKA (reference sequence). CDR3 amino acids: CSALQNTQYF. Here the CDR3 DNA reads TGCAGTGCGTTACAAAATACGCAGTATTTT.

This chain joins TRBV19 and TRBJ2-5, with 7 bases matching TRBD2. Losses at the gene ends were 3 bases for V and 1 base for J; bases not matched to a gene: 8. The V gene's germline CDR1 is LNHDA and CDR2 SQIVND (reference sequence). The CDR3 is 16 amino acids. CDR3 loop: CASSIGGGAFQETQYF. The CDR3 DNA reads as TGTGCCAGTAGTATTGGGGGGGGTGCTTTCCAAGAGACCCAGTACTTC.

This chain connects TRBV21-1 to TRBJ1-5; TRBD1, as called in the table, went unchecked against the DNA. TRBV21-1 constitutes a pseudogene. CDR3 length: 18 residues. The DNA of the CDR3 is TGTGCCAGCAGCGAGGGGCAGGGGGCGCGAGACAGCAATCAGCCCCAGCATTTT. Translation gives CASSEGQGARDSNQPQHF.

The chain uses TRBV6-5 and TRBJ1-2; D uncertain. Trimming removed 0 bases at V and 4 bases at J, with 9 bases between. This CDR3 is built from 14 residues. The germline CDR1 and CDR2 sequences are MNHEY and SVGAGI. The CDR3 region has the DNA TGTGCCAGCAGTTACTCGGCACCTGGCTATGGCTACACCTTC. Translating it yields CASSYSAPGYGYTF.

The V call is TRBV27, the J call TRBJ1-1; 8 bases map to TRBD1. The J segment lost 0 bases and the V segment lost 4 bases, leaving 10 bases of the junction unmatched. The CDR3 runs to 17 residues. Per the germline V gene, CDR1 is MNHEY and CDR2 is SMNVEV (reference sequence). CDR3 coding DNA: TGTGCCAGCAGTTCGGACAGGGTCCTGGGCCTGAACACTGAAGCTTTCTTT. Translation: CASSSDRVLGLNTEAFF.

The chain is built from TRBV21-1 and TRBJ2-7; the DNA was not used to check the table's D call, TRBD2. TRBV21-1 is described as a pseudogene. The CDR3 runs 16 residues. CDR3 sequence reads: CAIEGLAGPNPYEQYF. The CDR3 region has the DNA TGTGCCATCGAGGGACTAGCGGGACCAAACCCCTACGAGCAGTACTTC.

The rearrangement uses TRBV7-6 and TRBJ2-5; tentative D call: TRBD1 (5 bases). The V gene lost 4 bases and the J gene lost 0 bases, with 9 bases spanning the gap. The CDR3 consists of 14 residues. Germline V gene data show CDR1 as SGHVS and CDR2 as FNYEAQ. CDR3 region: CASSYTGNQETQYF. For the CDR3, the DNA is TGTGCCAGCAGCTATACAGGAAACCAAGAGACCCAGTACTTC.

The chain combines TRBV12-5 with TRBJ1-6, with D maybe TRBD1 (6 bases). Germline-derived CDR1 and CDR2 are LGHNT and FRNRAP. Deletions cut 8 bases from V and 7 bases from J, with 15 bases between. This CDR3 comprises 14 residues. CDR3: CASLRGGENSPLHF. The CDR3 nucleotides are TGTGCTAGTCTCAGGGGCGGAGAAAATTCACCCCTCCACTTT.

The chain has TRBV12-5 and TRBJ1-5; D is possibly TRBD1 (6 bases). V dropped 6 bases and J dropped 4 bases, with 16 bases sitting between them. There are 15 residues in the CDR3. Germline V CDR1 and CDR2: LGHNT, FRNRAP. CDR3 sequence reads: CASGRVGQGNQPQHF. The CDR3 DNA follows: TGTGCTAGTGGGAGGGTAGGGCAGGGGAATCAGCCCCAGCATTTT.

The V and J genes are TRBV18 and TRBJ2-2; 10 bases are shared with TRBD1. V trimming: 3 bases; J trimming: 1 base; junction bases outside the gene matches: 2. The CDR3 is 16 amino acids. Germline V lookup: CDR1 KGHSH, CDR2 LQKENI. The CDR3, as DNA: TGTGCCAGCTCACCCCGGGACAGGGGGAACACCGGGGAGCTGTTTTTT. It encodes CASSPRDRGNTGELFF.

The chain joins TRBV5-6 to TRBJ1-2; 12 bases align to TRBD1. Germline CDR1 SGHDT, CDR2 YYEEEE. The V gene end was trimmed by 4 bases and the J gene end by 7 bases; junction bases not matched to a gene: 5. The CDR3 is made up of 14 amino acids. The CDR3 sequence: CASSRGTGGFGYTF. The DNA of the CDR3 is TGTGCCAGCAGCCGAGGGACAGGGGGCTTTGGCTACACCTTC.

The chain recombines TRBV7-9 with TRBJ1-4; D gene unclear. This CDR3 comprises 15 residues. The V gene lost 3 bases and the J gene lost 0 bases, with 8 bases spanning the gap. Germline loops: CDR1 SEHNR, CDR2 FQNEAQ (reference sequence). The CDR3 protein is CASSLANATNEKLFF. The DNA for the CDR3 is TGTGCCAGCAGCTTGGCAAATGCAACTAATGAAAAACTGTTTTTT.

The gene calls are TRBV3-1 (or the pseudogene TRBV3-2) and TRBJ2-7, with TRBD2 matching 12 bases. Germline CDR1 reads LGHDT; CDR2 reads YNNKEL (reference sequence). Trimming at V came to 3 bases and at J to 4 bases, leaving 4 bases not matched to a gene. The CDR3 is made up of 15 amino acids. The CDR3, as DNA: TGTGCCAGCAGCCAGACTAGCGGGAGTGGATACGAGCAGTACTTC. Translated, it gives CASSQTSGSGYEQYF.

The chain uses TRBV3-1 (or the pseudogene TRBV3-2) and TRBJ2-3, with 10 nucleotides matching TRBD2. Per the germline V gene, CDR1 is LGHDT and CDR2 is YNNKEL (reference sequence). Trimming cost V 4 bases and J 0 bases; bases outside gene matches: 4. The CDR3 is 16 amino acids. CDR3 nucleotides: TGTGCCAGCAGCCGATTAGCGGGGGGTAGCACAGATACGCAGTATTTT. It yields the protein CASSRLAGGSTDTQYF.

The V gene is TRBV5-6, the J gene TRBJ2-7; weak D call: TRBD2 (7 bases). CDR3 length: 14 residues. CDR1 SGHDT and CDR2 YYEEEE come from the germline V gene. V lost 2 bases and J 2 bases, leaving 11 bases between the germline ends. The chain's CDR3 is CASSFGGRPYEQYF. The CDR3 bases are TGTGCCAGCAGCTTCGGGGGGCGGCCCTACGAGCAGTACTTC.

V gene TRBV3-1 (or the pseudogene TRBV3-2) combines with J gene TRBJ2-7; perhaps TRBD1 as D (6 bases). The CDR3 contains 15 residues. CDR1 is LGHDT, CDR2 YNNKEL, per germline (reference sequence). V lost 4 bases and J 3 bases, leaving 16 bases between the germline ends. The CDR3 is CASSRLQGTVYEQYF. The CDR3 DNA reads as TGTGCCAGCAGCCGCCTACAGGGTACGGTCTACGAGCAGTACTTC.

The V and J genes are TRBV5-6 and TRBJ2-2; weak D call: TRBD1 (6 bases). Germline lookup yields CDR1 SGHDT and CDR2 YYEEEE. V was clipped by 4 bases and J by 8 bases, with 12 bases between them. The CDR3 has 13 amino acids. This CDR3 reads CASSHRVTGELFF. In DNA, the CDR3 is TGTGCCAGCAGCCACAGGGTTACTGGGGAGCTGTTTTTT.

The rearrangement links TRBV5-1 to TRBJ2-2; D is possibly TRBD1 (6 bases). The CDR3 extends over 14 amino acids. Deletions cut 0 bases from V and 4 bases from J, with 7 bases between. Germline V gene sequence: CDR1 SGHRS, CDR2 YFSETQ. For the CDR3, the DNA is TGCGCCAGCAGCTTGGACAGGGCCACCGGGGAGCTGTTTTTT. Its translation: CASSLDRATGELFF.

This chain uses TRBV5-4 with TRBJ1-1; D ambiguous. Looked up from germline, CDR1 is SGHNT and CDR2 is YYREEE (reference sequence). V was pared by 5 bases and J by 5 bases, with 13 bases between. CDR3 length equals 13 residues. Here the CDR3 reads CASRTGVGTEAFF. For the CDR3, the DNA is TGTGCCAGCAGAACGGGTGTTGGGACTGAAGCTTTCTTT.

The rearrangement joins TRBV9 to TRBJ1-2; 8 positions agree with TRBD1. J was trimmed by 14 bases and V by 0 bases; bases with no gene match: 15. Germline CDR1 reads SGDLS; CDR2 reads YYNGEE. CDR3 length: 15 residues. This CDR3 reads CASSVDGAGGALWTF. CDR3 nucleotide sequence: TGTGCCAGCAGCGTAGATGGGGCAGGGGGCGCCTTATGGACCTTC.

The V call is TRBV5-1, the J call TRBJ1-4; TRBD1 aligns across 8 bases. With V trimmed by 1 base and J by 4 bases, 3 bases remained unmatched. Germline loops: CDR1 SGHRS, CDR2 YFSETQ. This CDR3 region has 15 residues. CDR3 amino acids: CASSLNTGGNEKLFF. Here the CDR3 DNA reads TGCGCCAGCAGCTTGAATACAGGGGGTAATGAAAAACTGTTTTTT.

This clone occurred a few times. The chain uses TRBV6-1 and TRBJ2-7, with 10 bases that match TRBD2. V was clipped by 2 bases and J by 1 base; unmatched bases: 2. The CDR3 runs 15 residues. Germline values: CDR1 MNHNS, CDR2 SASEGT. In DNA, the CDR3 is TGTGCCAGCAGTGAAATGGGACTAGCGTCCTACGAGCAGTACTTC. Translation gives CASSEMGLASYEQYF.

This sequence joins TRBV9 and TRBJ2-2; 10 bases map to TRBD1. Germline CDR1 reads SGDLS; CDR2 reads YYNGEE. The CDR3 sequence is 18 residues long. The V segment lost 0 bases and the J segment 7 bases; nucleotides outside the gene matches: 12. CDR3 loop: CASSVAPPRQGASGELFF. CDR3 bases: TGTGCCAGCAGCGTAGCCCCCCCTCGACAGGGGGCTAGCGGGGAGCTGTTTTTT.

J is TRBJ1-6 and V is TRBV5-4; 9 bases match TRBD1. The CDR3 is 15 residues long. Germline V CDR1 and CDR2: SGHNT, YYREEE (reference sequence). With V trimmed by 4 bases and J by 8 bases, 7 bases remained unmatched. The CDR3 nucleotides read TGTGCCAGCAGCGCCCGGGACAGGGATGATTCACCCCTCCACTTT. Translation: CASSARDRDDSPLHF. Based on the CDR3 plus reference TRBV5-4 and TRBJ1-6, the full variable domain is ETGVTQSPTHLIKTRGQQVTLRCSSQSGHNTVSWYQQALGQGPQFIFQYYREEENGRGNFPPRFSGLQFPNYSSELNVNALELDDSALYLCASSARDRDDSPLHFGNGTRLTVT.